This record covers a single T cell receptor beta chain. This CDR3 is built from 13 residues. J was trimmed by 11 bases and V by 5 bases; bases with no gene match: 11. CDR1 SNHLY and CDR2 FYNNEI come from the germline V gene. Primers used in a second PCR of roughly 6 to 12 cycles were a sample-barcoded 5' primer and a J-beta primer mix. In TCRdb, the 5' RACE reads were re-called with MiXCR into one record per CDR3 protein. The profile shows hundreds of thousands of distinct CDR3 sequences, less than 35% of them singletons. This sample was taken from a study of blood T cells in healthy people across ages.

The sequence was obtained from a woman older than 75 in good health. The sample taken for sequencing was blood. This chain links TRBV2 with TRBJ2-5; 7 bases agree with TRBD2. This CDR3 is CASSTWTRGEQYF. The CDR3 DNA is TGTGCCAGCAGTACCTGGACTAGGGGTGAGCAGTACTTC. Drawing the rest from reference TRBV2 and TRBJ2-5, the complete variable domain is EPEVTQTPSHQVTQMGQEVILRCVPISNHLYFYWYRQILGQKVEFLVSFYNNEISEKSEIFDDQFSVERPDGSNFTLKIRSTKLEDSAMYFCASSTWTRGEQYFGPGTRLLVL.